This TCR beta chain was sequenced in a study of blood T cell repertoires in COVID-19. Per the study methods: Amplified reference gene primers provided the basis for estimating nucleated cell counts. This table comes from immunoSEQ multiplex PCR, and its TCRdb copy is limited to in-frame clones, with some not included. V and J calls and clone size are given by that table; D and trimming were obtained from the DNA. The data show more than 300,000 clones, 90% seen once. Recruited during active infection, patients (from Seattle) were subsequently followed longitudinally. Trimming pared 3 bases from V and 7 bases from J, leaving 18 bases between. The V gene's germline CDR1 is MNHEY and CDR2 SMNVEV (reference sequence). CDR3 length: 16 residues.

This receptor was obtained from a middle-aged woman with COVID-19, enrolled during active disease. The chain is built from TRBV27 and TRBJ1-4; no firm D call. Specimen: peripheral blood. The CDR3 DNA follows: TGTGCCAGCAGTTTTTCCCCGGATGAGGTGGGTGAAAAACTGTTTTTT. Translation gives CASSFSPDEVGEKLFF.